The rows below give T cell receptor beta chains drawn from one sample of a study of cytomegalovirus exposure and HLA in healthy donors. Generated by immunoSEQ multiplex PCR, the TCRdb table keeps only in-frame clones and is missing some. This sample has 100,000 to 150,000 clones, with roughly 89% found just once. The sample taken for sequencing was PBMCs. The receptors were gathered from a woman aged 18-29 years in good health and CMV-seronegative. CDR3s include the opening cysteine and the closing phenylalanine or tryptophan. The order of the fields is J gene, D gene, V gene, clone size, CDR3 protein, CDR3 DNA. The D gene is left open where the match is weak. A clone size is listed for some rows: how often the clone was seen (once, few, many), or a class if it is expanded.

>TRBJ2-1|NA|TRBV30|NA
CAWSALGEQFF
TGTGCCTGGAGTGCCCTCGGGGAGCAGTTCTTC
>TRBJ2-2|NA|TRBV7-2|NA
CASSPYYTGELFF
TGTGCCAGCAGTCCTTATTACACCGGGGAGCTGTTTTTT
>TRBJ2-7|TRBD2|TRBV28|NA
CASTLRASGGSYEQYF
TGTGCCAGCACTCTCCGGGCTAGCGGGGGATCCTACGAGCAGTACTTC
>TRBJ2-3|TRBD2|TRBV6-4|NA
CASRSSGSSDTQYF
TGTGCCAGCAGATCTAGCGGGAGCTCAGATACGCAGTATTTT
>TRBJ1-2|NA|TRBV4-3|NA
CASSQATAGARYGYTF
TGCGCCAGCAGCCAAGCTACGGCGGGGGCCCGCTATGGCTACACCTTC
>TRBJ2-7|TRBD2|TRBV7-2|NA
CASSLDGTSGVLQYF
TGTGCCAGCAGCCTAGACGGGACTAGCGGGGTCCTGCAGTACTTC
>TRBJ2-6|NA|TRBV12-2|NA
CASRHIRSGANVLTF
TGTGCAAGTCGACACATACGCTCTGGGGCCAACGTCCTGACTTTC
>TRBJ1-2|NA|TRBV19|NA
CASNPLSGYYGYTF
TGTGCCAGTAACCCTCTCTCAGGGTACTATGGCTACACCTTC
>TRBJ2-2|TRBD1|TRBV7-9|NA
CASSLDRGAGELFF
TGTGCCAGCAGCTTAGACAGGGGCGCCGGGGAGCTGTTTTTT
>TRBJ2-3|TRBD2|TRBV6-1|few
CASSEEAGGPDTQYF
TGTGCCAGCAGTGAAGAGGCGGGGGGGCCGGATACGCAGTATTTT
>TRBJ1-2|NA|TRBV20-1|NA
CSGETNYGYTF
TGCAGTGGAGAGACTAACTATGGCTACACCTTC
>TRBJ1-5|NA|TRBV28|NA
CASRPGHLNQPQHF
TGTGCCAGCAGACCGGGACATCTCAATCAGCCCCAGCATTTT